This T cell receptor beta chain was obtained from a study of T cell changes during pregnancy in multiple sclerosis. The CDR3 has 14 residues. V was clipped by 4 bases and J by 4 bases, with 13 bases between them. Germline V gives CDR1 LGHNA, CDR2 YSLEER. The protocol was immunoSEQ multiplex PCR, while the TCRdb copy is restricted to in-frame clones and leaves out a portion. Seen here are approximately 41,000 clones, 90% observed once, and the top ten hold approximately 0.52%. The chain uses TRBV4-3 and TRBJ1-2, with D unresolved. The TCR was taken from a female donor with multiple sclerosis, enrolled in a pregnancy study. The material was CD4+ T cells from peripheral blood mononuclear cells, obtained in the second trimester of pregnancy. The CDR3 DNA sequence: TGCGCCAGCAGCCCTAATACTGCGAGCTATGGCTACACCTTC. This codes for CASSPNTASYGYTF.